Below are 31 T cell receptor beta chains sequenced from a single sample in a study of blood T cell repertoires in COVID-19. Measured with immunoSEQ multiplex PCR; TCRdb has only the in-frame clones, and not every one. The sample shows around 130,000 clones, roughly four fifths of them seen only once. The sequencing sample was made of peripheral blood. The origin of the receptors is a human donor in a cohort sampled during active COVID-19.

The chain carries TRBV6-5 and TRBJ2-3, with no clear D. Trimming removed 7 bases at V and 4 bases at J, with 12 bases between. The CDR3 length is 13 residues. Germline V gene lookup returns CDR1 MNHEY and CDR2 SVGAGI. The CDR3 sequence is CASTSNQADTQYF. Written as DNA, the CDR3 is TGTGCCAGCACCAGTAATCAAGCAGATACGCAGTATTTT.

This rearrangement joins TRBV11-2 to TRBJ1-4, with TRBD1 matching over 7 bases. Germline V gene data show CDR1 as SGHAT and CDR2 as FQNNGV. The length of the CDR3 is 13 residues. The J segment lost 8 bases and the V segment lost 3 bases, leaving 3 bases of the junction unmatched. The CDR3 here is CASSFGTAEKLFF. CDR3 nucleotides: TGTGCCAGCAGCTTTGGGACAGCAGAAAAACTGTTTTTT. The whole variable domain, remainder taken from reference TRBV11-2 and TRBJ1-4, is EAGVAQSPRYKIIEKRQSVAFWCNPISGHATLYWYQQILGQGPKLLIQFQNNGVVDDSQLPKDRFSAERLKGVDSTLKIQPAKLEDSAVYLCASSFGTAEKLFFGSGTQLSVL.

The chain uses TRBV10-2 and TRBJ2-1; TRBD2 matches at 13 bases. CDR1 is WSHSY, CDR2 SAAADI, per germline. This CDR3 comprises 17 residues. The V and J ends lost 3 bases and 7 bases, in that order; junction bases with no gene match: 9. CDR3 bases: TGCGCCAGCAGTGATAGAGGGACTAGCGGGGTGTTAAATGAGCAGTTCTTC. Amino acids: CASSDRGTSGVLNEQFF.

The chain recombines TRBV3-1 (or the pseudogene TRBV3-2) with TRBJ2-3; D perhaps matches TRBD2 (7 bases). Deletions cut 1 base from V and 1 base from J, with 15 bases between. Germline V CDR1 and CDR2: LGHDT, YNNKEL (reference sequence). The CDR3 is 17 residues long. Here the CDR3 reads CASSQVVGGGRTDTQYF. CDR3 coding DNA: TGTGCCAGCAGCCAAGTTGTTGGGGGGGGCCGCACAGATACGCAGTATTTT.

V usage is TRBV5-1 and J usage is TRBJ1-1, with 7 positions matching TRBD1. In germline, CDR1 is SGHRS, CDR2 YFSETQ. After removal of 5 bases from V and 1 base from J, the junction contained 5 bases not matched to a gene. The CDR3 is 14 amino acids. In nucleotides, the CDR3 is TGCGCCAGCAGAACAGGGGCGGAGAACACTGAAGCTTTCTTT. Translation gives CASRTGAENTEAFF.

The rearrangement joins TRBV3-1 (or the pseudogene TRBV3-2) to TRBJ2-2, with D possibly TRBD2 on 6 matching bases. In germline, CDR1 is LGHDT, CDR2 YNNKEL (reference sequence). CDR3 length equals 14 residues. V shed 7 bases and J shed 2 bases, with 11 bases lying between them. Here the CDR3 DNA reads TGTGCCAGCATGGGGGGTGGAAACACCGGGGAGCTGTTTTTT. Its translation: CASMGGGNTGELFF.

The chain has TRBV28 and TRBJ1-5; TRBD1 matches at 12 bases. Trimming cost V 5 bases and J 2 bases; bases outside gene matches: 13. The CDR3 contains 19 residues. The germline V gene encodes CDR1 MDHEN and CDR2 SYDVKM. DNA for the CDR3: TGTGCCAGCAGTCCTGCCTTGGGACAGGGGGCTATCGGCAATCAGCCCCAGCATTTT. Protein product: CASSPALGQGAIGNQPQHF.

This clone was seen a handful of times. The chain links TRBV4-2 to TRBJ1-5; the D gene is possibly TRBD1 (6 bases). V was pared by 1 base and J by 4 bases, with 11 bases between. CDR3 length: 15 amino acids. Germline V lookup: CDR1 LGHNA, CDR2 YNFKEQ. CDR3 bases: TGTGCCAGCAGCCAAGCCTACAGGGAAAATCAGCCCCAGCATTTT. It yields the protein CASSQAYRENQPQHF.

The chain employs TRBV3-1 (or the pseudogene TRBV3-2) and TRBJ1-5; D might be TRBD1 (5 bases). Germline V lookup: CDR1 LGHDT, CDR2 YNNKEL (reference sequence). The CDR3 length is 14 residues. The germline V and J ends were trimmed by 3 bases and 4 bases, with 10 bases remaining between them. The CDR3: CASSQGRWNQPQHF. The CDR3 DNA sequence: TGTGCCAGCAGCCAGGGGCGGTGGAATCAGCCCCAGCATTTT.

The chain joins TRBV21-1 to TRBJ1-3; the table calls TRBD1, which could not be checked here. TRBV21-1 corresponds to a pseudogene. This CDR3 is 22 amino acids long. The CDR3, as DNA: TGTGCCAGCAGCAAAGCTGGGACAGGGTATTTGGATGCGAGGCTAAGCGGAAACACCATATATTTT. It specifies CASSKAGTGYLDARLSGNTIYF.

The J gene is TRBJ1-2, the V gene TRBV11-2, with a weak D call TRBD1 (6 bases). This CDR3 comprises 14 residues. The germline V and J ends were trimmed by 8 bases and 3 bases, with 16 bases remaining between them. The germline V gene encodes CDR1 SGHAT and CDR2 FQNNGV. This CDR3 is CASPIRGAHYGYTF. In DNA, the CDR3 is TGTGCCAGCCCGATTCGGGGGGCTCACTATGGCTACACCTTC. The full variable domain, with the rest looked up from reference TRBV11-2 and TRBJ1-2, is EAGVAQSPRYKIIEKRQSVAFWCNPISGHATLYWYQQILGQGPKLLIQFQNNGVVDDSQLPKDRFSAERLKGVDSTLKIQPAKLEDSAVYLCASPIRGAHYGYTFGSGTRLTVV.

The rearrangement uses TRBV19 and TRBJ1-1; D unclear. CDR1 is LNHDA, CDR2 SQIVND, per germline (reference sequence). This CDR3 has 15 amino acids. V lost 5 bases to trimming and J lost 4 bases, with 17 bases between them. The CDR3 loop reads CASSSIPFGGTEAFF. Here the CDR3 DNA reads TGTGCCAGTAGTTCCATCCCTTTTGGCGGCACTGAAGCTTTCTTT.

The chain employs TRBV11-2 and TRBJ2-7; 8 bases fit TRBD1. The germline gives CDR1 SGHAT, CDR2 FQNNGV. CDR3 length: 15 residues. The V gene end was trimmed by 2 bases and the J gene end by 2 bases; junction bases not matched to a gene: 5. CDR3 nucleotide sequence: TGTGCCAGCAGCTTAACAGACAGGGGCCCCTACGAGCAGTACTTC. Protein: CASSLTDRGPYEQYF.

The J gene is TRBJ1-4, the V gene TRBV9, with D perhaps TRBD1 (6 bases). V was trimmed by 4 bases and J by 1 base, leaving 11 bases between them. This CDR3 region has 15 residues. From germline, CDR1 is SGDLS and CDR2 YYNGEE. The CDR3, as DNA: TGTGCCAGCAGCCCCCAGACAGGAACTAATGAAAAACTGTTTTTT. Protein sequence: CASSPQTGTNEKLFF.

The chain employs TRBV7-6 and TRBJ2-7; 16 bases map to TRBD2. This CDR3 is built from 16 residues. V was pared by 5 bases and J by 2 bases, with 3 bases of the junction left unmatched. The germline CDR1 and CDR2 sequences are SGHVS and FNYEAQ. The CDR3 here is CASSKGTSGGAYEQYF. DNA for the CDR3: TGTGCCAGCAGCAAAGGGACTAGCGGGGGGGCCTACGAGCAGTACTTC. The full variable domain, its missing parts supplied by reference TRBV7-6 and TRBJ2-7, is GAGVSQSPRYKVTKRGQDVALRCDPISGHVSLYWYRQALGQGPEFLTYFNYEAQQDKSGLPNDRFSAERPEGSISTLTIQRTEQRDSAMYRCASSKGTSGGAYEQYFGPGTRLTVT.

Written as DNA, the CDR3 is TGTGCCAGCAGCTTATTCAGTGGGAGCTCCTACGAGCAGTACTTC. Its translation: CASSLFSGSSYEQYF. The chain joins TRBV7-9 to TRBJ2-7; perhaps TRBD2 as D (5 bases). CDR1 is SEHNR and CDR2 is FQNEAQ in the germline V gene (reference sequence). The CDR3 has 15 amino acids. The V end was cut by 2 bases, the J end by 0 bases, with 11 bases between.

The rearrangement joins TRBV30 to TRBJ1-3; D is perhaps TRBD1 (5 bases). CDR1 and CDR2 from the germline V gene are GTSNPN and SVGIG (reference sequence). Trimming shortened V by 8 bases and J by 2 bases, and 22 bases separated the two germline ends. This CDR3 is built from 16 residues. This CDR3 reads CALKLKGQGTGNTIYF. The CDR3 DNA follows: TGTGCCCTCAAACTTAAAGGTCAGGGAACTGGAAACACCATATATTTT.

V and J are TRBV1 and TRBJ2-1; the table calls TRBD2, which could not be checked here. TRBV1 is shown as a pseudogene. This CDR3 is 15 amino acids long. The CDR3 sequence: CTSSQSPRPDGEQFF. DNA for the CDR3: TGCACCAGCAGCCAATCCCCGCGGCCAGACGGTGAGCAGTTCTTC.

The chain links TRBV5-1 to TRBJ2-1; TRBD2 might be the D (5 bases). The V gene lost 4 bases and the J gene lost 7 bases, with 18 bases spanning the gap. CDR3 length equals 15 residues. Germline lookup yields CDR1 SGHRS and CDR2 YFSETQ. The CDR3 nucleotides read TGCGCCAGCAGCCCTGACTTAGCGTCGTCGAATGAGCAGTTCTTC. This gives the protein CASSPDLASSNEQFF.

This chain connects TRBV6-5 to TRBJ2-5, with TRBD2 matching 15 bases. V dropped 8 bases and J dropped 4; count of bases not matched to a gene: 2. Germline values: CDR1 MNHEY, CDR2 SVGAGI. This CDR3 spans 14 amino acids. This CDR3 reads CASGLAGGRETQYF. Here the CDR3 DNA reads TGTGCCAGCGGACTAGCGGGGGGGCGAGAGACCCAGTACTTC.

There are a few counts of this clone. The rearrangement joins TRBV20-1 to TRBJ1-4; D call uncertain. The CDR3 length is 14 residues. Trimming cost V 3 bases and J 8 bases, with 16 bases left between them. From germline, CDR1 is DFQATT and CDR2 SNEGSKA (reference sequence). In DNA form, the CDR3 reads TGCAGTGCTAGTTTGTTGGAGGGAGAAGAAAAACTGTTTTTT. It translates to CSASLLEGEEKLFF.

The DNA for the CDR3 is TGTGCCAGCAGCTTAGCCGGACAGGTGGCTCAGTACTTC. This codes for CASSLAGQVAQYF. The V gene is TRBV7-9, the J gene TRBJ2-4, with 7 bases fitting TRBD1. Looked up from germline, CDR1 is SEHNR and CDR2 is FQNEAQ (reference sequence). Trimming removed 0 bases from V and 12 bases from J; junction bases left unmatched: 5. This CDR3 has 13 amino acids.

The chain is built from TRBV4-1 and TRBJ2-3; TRBD2 matches 9 bases. Germline V lookup: CDR1 MGHRA, CDR2 YSYEKL. V shed 4 bases, J shed 1 base, and the junction held 3 bases outside the gene matches. The CDR3 is 15 residues long. CDR3 loop: CASSPLAGGTDTQYF. The CDR3 DNA is TGCGCCAGCAGCCCATTAGCGGGGGGCACAGATACGCAGTATTTT.

V and J are TRBV10-3 and TRBJ1-4, with D perhaps matching TRBD1 (6 bases). The CDR3 contains 14 residues. V shed 5 bases and J shed 4 bases, with 11 bases lying between them. Germline V gene sequence: CDR1 ENHRY, CDR2 SYGVKD. The CDR3 DNA sequence: TGTGCCATCAGTACAGGACAGAATAATGAAAAACTGTTTTTT. Translation: CAISTGQNNEKLFF.

The rearrangement uses TRBV6-5 and TRBJ1-1; 11 bases map to TRBD1. V gave up 6 bases and J gave up 9 bases; unmatched junction bases: 9. Germline V lookup: CDR1 MNHEY, CDR2 SVGAGI. CDR3 length: 14 amino acids. The CDR3 nucleotides read TGTGCCAGCAGCACCCGGGACAGGGGGACTAAAGCTTTCTTT. It codes for CASSTRDRGTKAFF.

Of note for this clone: At one boundary the junction diverges from the germline segment, which might be a read error. This sample also contains other DNA sequences that code for the same CDR3. The chain links TRBV6-1 to TRBJ1-2; the D is unclear. The germline CDR1 and CDR2 sequences are MNHNS and SASEGT. The CDR3 consists of 13 residues. The CDR3 DNA sequence: TGTGCCAGCAGTGACGCGATTCGCTATGGTTACACCTTC. Protein sequence: CASSDAIRYGYTF.

CDR3 bases: TGTGCCCCCCTGCGGGGGAACACTGAAGCTTTCTTT. Translation gives CAPLRGNTEAFF. V is TRBV2 and J is TRBJ1-1; D not resolved. The CDR3 extends over 12 amino acids. Germline-derived CDR1 and CDR2 are SNHLY and FYNNEI. The ends were cut back, 11 bases at V and 1 base at J, with 11 bases in the middle.

This clone was seen only once. The chain employs TRBV6-2 or TRBV6-3 and TRBJ1-5; 9 nucleotides line up with TRBD1. V lost 6 bases and J lost 6; bases outside the gene matches: 6. This CDR3 is 14 amino acids long. In germline, CDR1 is MNHEY, CDR2 SVGEGT. The CDR3: CASSRGQGVQPQHF. In nucleotides, the CDR3 is TGTGCCAGCAGCCGGGGACAGGGTGTTCAGCCCCAGCATTTT.

A single count supports this clone. The V and J genes are TRBV18 and TRBJ1-1, with D possibly being TRBD1 (5 bases). Trimming cost V 4 bases and J 3 bases, with 12 bases left between them. There are 14 residues in the CDR3. Germline V gene lookup returns CDR1 KGHSH and CDR2 LQKENI. CDR3 sequence reads: CASSLSRGDTEAFF. CDR3 bases: TGTGCCAGCTCACTGTCTCGGGGGGACACTGAAGCTTTCTTT.

The chain links TRBV4-1 to TRBJ1-5; no clear D gene. The CDR3 extends over 15 amino acids. The V and J ends lost 5 bases and 3 bases respectively, with 14 bases between them. The germline gives CDR1 MGHRA, CDR2 YSYEKL. The CDR3 is CASSTRREVNQPQHF. Here the CDR3 DNA reads TGCGCCAGCAGCACCCGACGGGAGGTCAATCAGCCCCAGCATTTT.

This clone came up once. J is TRBJ2-1 and V is TRBV19; D is perhaps TRBD1 (6 bases). From germline, CDR1 is LNHDA and CDR2 SQIVND (reference sequence). Trimming removed 4 bases at V and 4 bases at J, with 14 bases between. The CDR3 has 15 residues. The CDR3 spells CASSRTETLYNEQFF. For the CDR3, the DNA is TGTGCCAGTAGTAGGACAGAGACTCTATACAATGAGCAGTTCTTC. The variable domain in full, completed from reference TRBV19 and TRBJ2-1, reads DGGITQSPKYLFRKEGQNVTLSCEQNLNHDAMYWYRQDPGQGLRLIYYSQIVNDFQKGDIAEGYSVSREKKESFPLTVTSAQKNPTAFYLCASSRTETLYNEQFFGPGTRLTVL.